These 24 T cell receptor beta chains were all obtained from the same sample, sequenced in a study of blood T cell repertoires in COVID-19. Here immunoSEQ multiplex PCR was the method, and the copy in TCRdb shows in-frame clones only, minus some. The sample contains approximately 49,000 clones, 70% to 85% of which appear only once. Input material: peripheral blood. These TCRs come from a man aged 45 to 65 with acute or convalescent COVID-19.

This clone was found once. The chain employs TRBV7-2 and TRBJ2-7; no reliable D call. V lost 2 bases, J lost 3 bases, and 8 bases lay in between. Germline assignment: CDR1 SGHTA and CDR2 FQGNSA. The CDR3 spans 13 residues. CDR3 in amino acids: CASSLIEYYEQYF. The CDR3 coding sequence is TGTGCCAGCAGCTTAATCGAGTACTACGAGCAGTACTTC.

This chain joins TRBV9 and TRBJ1-3; D is ambiguous. The CDR3 totals 16 residues. CDR1 is SGDLS, CDR2 YYNGEE, per germline. The V and J ends lost 10 bases and 0 bases respectively, with 20 bases between them. CDR3 loop: CASSGTASGSGNTIYF. The CDR3 DNA sequence: TGTGCCTCATCTGGAACGGCAAGCGGCTCTGGAAACACCATATATTTT.

The J gene is TRBJ2-2, the V gene TRBV29-1, with a possible D match to TRBD2 (6 bases). V was trimmed by 2 bases and J by 4 bases, leaving 14 bases between them. The CDR3 extends over 15 amino acids. Germline lookup yields CDR1 SQVTM and CDR2 ANQGSEA. CDR3 bases: TGCAGCGTTGAATGGGGGGAGCGGGTCACCGGGGAGCTGTTTTTT. This encodes CSVEWGERVTGELFF.

This sequence joins TRBV7-8 and TRBJ2-1; perhaps TRBD1 as D (6 bases). V was trimmed by 5 bases and J by 2 bases, leaving 16 bases between them. CDR1 and CDR2 (germline): SGHVS, FQNEAQ. This CDR3 has 16 residues. The CDR3 here is CASSTNRVGAYNEQFF. The CDR3, as DNA: TGTGCCAGCAGCACAAACAGGGTGGGTGCCTACAATGAGCAGTTCTTC.

This clone was counted a few times. Other DNA sequences in the same sample also yield this CDR3. The chain has TRBV3-1 (or the pseudogene TRBV3-2) and TRBJ1-2; D is perhaps TRBD1 (6 bases). The germline gives CDR1 LGHDT, CDR2 YNNKEL (reference sequence). The CDR3 extends over 14 amino acids. The V end lost 2 bases, the J end lost 4 bases, and 11 bases lay between the germline ends. The CDR3 region has the DNA TGTGCCAGCAGCCAACCGACAGGCGGCTATGGCTACACCTTC. It is translated as CASSQPTGGYGYTF.

The chain links TRBV18 to TRBJ1-1; weak D call: TRBD1 (6 bases). The CDR3 runs 14 residues. CDR1 and CDR2 (germline): KGHSH, LQKENI. V dropped 4 bases and J dropped 1 base, with 10 bases sitting between them. For the CDR3, the DNA is TGTGCCAGCTCACAACAGGGACAGAACACTGAAGCTTTCTTT. It specifies CASSQQGQNTEAFF. Filled out from reference TRBV18 and TRBJ1-1, the complete variable domain reads NAGVMQNPRHLVRRRGQEARLRCSPMKGHSHVYWYRQLPEEGLKFMVYLQKENIIDESGMPKERFSAEFPKEGPSILRIQQVVRGDSAAYFCASSQQGQNTEAFFGQGTRLTVV.

The genes are TRBV9 and TRBJ2-1, with D possibly being TRBD2 (5 bases). CDR3 length: 15 residues. The germline V gene has CDR1 SGDLS and CDR2 YYNGEE. The V and J ends lost 5 bases and 2 bases respectively, with 14 bases between them. The CDR3 region is CASSALASPYNEQFF. The CDR3 DNA sequence: TGTGCCAGCAGTGCCCTAGCTTCCCCCTACAATGAGCAGTTCTTC.

The gene calls are TRBV27 and TRBJ2-1, with 7 bases matching TRBD2. V was pared by 3 bases and J by 7 bases, with 9 bases of the junction left unmatched. The CDR3 is made up of 15 amino acids. CDR1 is MNHEY and CDR2 is SMNVEV in the germline V gene (reference sequence). The CDR3 here is CASSFAGATWNEQFF. DNA for the CDR3: TGTGCCAGCAGTTTCGCGGGAGCGACGTGGAATGAGCAGTTCTTC.

V and J are TRBV6-5 and TRBJ1-1, with D tentatively TRBD1 (5 bases). This CDR3 is 13 amino acids long. Trimming stripped 6 bases from V and 10 bases from J, with 18 bases between. The germline V gene has CDR1 MNHEY and CDR2 SVGAGI. The CDR3 sequence is CASSPWGQGRAFF. CDR3 coding DNA: TGTGCCAGCAGCCCATGGGGCCAGGGAAGAGCTTTCTTT.

The gene calls are TRBV12-2 and TRBJ2-3; the table calls TRBD2, which could not be checked here. TRBV12-2 is classified as a pseudogene. The CDR3 is 15 residues long. CDR3 DNA sequence: TGTGCAAGTCGCTTAAACGGGGAGTTCGCAGATACGCAGTATTTT. Translating it yields CASRLNGEFADTQYF.

This clone has more than one count but fewer than ten. V and J are TRBV7-3 and TRBJ1-3; 7 positions match TRBD1. There are 14 residues in the CDR3. J lost 4 bases, V lost 5 bases, and 5 bases had no gene match. Germline V gene lookup returns CDR1 SGHTA and CDR2 FQGTGA. CDR3 region: CASSPGGPGNTIYF. The CDR3 DNA sequence: TGTGCCAGCAGCCCAGGGGGGCCCGGAAACACCATATATTTT.

This clone was detected only a few times. The DNA of the CDR3 is TGCGCCAGCAGGGGTAATGACAGGGAAGAGACCCAGTACTTC. Amino acid sequence: CASRGNDREETQYF. The chain employs TRBV10-2 and TRBJ2-5; 7 bases match TRBD1. V shed 6 bases, J shed 3 bases, and the junction held 7 bases outside the gene matches. Germline assignment: CDR1 WSHSY and CDR2 SAAADI. The CDR3 totals 14 residues.

This clone was observed once. This sequence joins TRBV5-1 and TRBJ2-7; 10 positions agree with TRBD1. Germline V gene data show CDR1 as SGHRS and CDR2 as YFSETQ. CDR3 length: 15 residues. J lost 4 bases, V lost 4 bases, and 8 bases had no gene match. The CDR3 bases are TGCGCCAGCAGCCTCAGACAGGGGGCGGAATACGAGCAGTACTTC. Its translation: CASSLRQGAEYEQYF. Full variable domain (outside the CDR3, taken from reference TRBV5-1 and TRBJ2-7): KAGVTQTPRYLIKTRGQQVTLSCSPISGHRSVSWYQQTPGQGLQFLFEYFSETQRNKGNFPGRFSGRQFSNSRSEMNVSTLELGDSALYLCASSLRQGAEYEQYFGPGTRLTVT.

This clone showed up just a few times. CDR3 region: CSVQGGDYGYTF. In DNA, the CDR3 is TGCAGCGTTCAGGGAGGGGACTATGGCTACACCTTC. This chain connects TRBV29-1 to TRBJ1-2; D is perhaps TRBD1 (5 bases). This CDR3 region has 12 residues. The V gene's germline CDR1 is SQVTM and CDR2 ANQGSEA. The germline V and J ends were trimmed by 5 bases and 3 bases, with 10 bases remaining between them. Complete variable domain (other parts from reference TRBV29-1 and TRBJ1-2): SAVISQKPSRDICQRGTSLTIQCQVDSQVTMMFWYRQQPGQSLTLIATANQGSEATYESGFVIDKFPISRPNLTFSTLTVSNMSPEDSSIYLCSVQGGDYGYTFGSGTRLTVV.

The V and J genes are TRBV10-3 and TRBJ1-5; D is undetermined. The CDR3 has 12 amino acids. V gave up 4 bases and J gave up 7 bases, with 8 bases separating them. CDR1 is ENHRY and CDR2 is SYGVKD in the germline V gene. DNA of the CDR3: TGTGCCATCAGTGCCGACATCCAGCCCCAGCATTTT. Encoded protein: CAISADIQPQHF.

The genes are TRBV2 and TRBJ2-4; 7 nucleotides agree with TRBD2. CDR3 length equals 17 residues. V was pared by 0 bases and J by 2 bases, with 7 bases of the junction left unmatched. CDR1 is SNHLY and CDR2 is FYNNEI in the germline V gene. CDR3 sequence: CASSEAGSSGTKNIQYF. CDR3 in DNA: TGTGCCAGCAGTGAAGCGGGGTCTAGCGGTACCAAAAACATTCAGTACTTC.

The rearrangement uses TRBV19 and TRBJ2-3; 9 nucleotides match TRBD1. V shed 4 bases and J 3 bases; nucleotides not matched to a gene: 5. The CDR3 has 15 residues. Germline V gene data show CDR1 as LNHDA and CDR2 as SQIVND (reference sequence). CDR3 protein: CASSKGQGFTDTQYF. The CDR3, as DNA: TGTGCCAGTAGTAAAGGACAGGGGTTTACAGATACGCAGTATTTT.

The chain uses TRBV20-1 and TRBJ2-5; D is perhaps TRBD2 (5 bases). CDR3 length equals 14 residues. V dropped 6 bases and J dropped 1 base, with 15 bases sitting between them. CDR1 DFQATT and CDR2 SNEGSKA come from the germline V gene (reference sequence). The CDR3 here is CSASKEETQETQYF. In nucleotides, the CDR3 is TGCAGTGCCAGTAAGGAGGAGACCCAAGAGACCCAGTACTTC.

The V call is TRBV9, the J call TRBJ2-7, with 8 positions matching TRBD2. Germline CDR1 SGDLS, CDR2 YYNGEE. Trimming removed 7 bases from V and 3 bases from J; junction bases left unmatched: 6. The CDR3 consists of 13 residues. Written as DNA, the CDR3 is TGTGCCAGCTCAGCGGGAGAGGTCTACGAGCAGTACTTC. The encoded protein is CASSAGEVYEQYF.

This clone was seen a few times. The V call is TRBV18, the J call TRBJ2-7, with a tentative D call TRBD1 (6 bases). CDR3 length equals 12 residues. Trimming cost V 5 bases and J 4 bases, with 9 bases left between them. Germline loops: CDR1 KGHSH, CDR2 LQKENI. The CDR3 DNA sequence: TGTGCCAGCTCAGTAGGGGGTTACGAGCAGTACTTC. It translates to CASSVGGYEQYF.

The chain links TRBV5-4 to TRBJ1-1; D is perhaps TRBD1 (6 bases). Germline values: CDR1 SGHNT, CDR2 YYREEE (reference sequence). The CDR3 is 15 amino acids. Trimming shortened V by 0 bases and J by 11 bases, and 20 bases separated the two germline ends. This chain's CDR3 is CASSLALSPGESAFF. The CDR3 region has the DNA TGTGCCAGCAGCTTGGCTCTCTCCCCAGGGGAGAGCGCTTTCTTT. Full variable domain (missing parts from reference TRBV5-4 and TRBJ1-1): ETGVTQSPTHLIKTRGQQVTLRCSSQSGHNTVSWYQQALGQGPQFIFQYYREEENGRGNFPPRFSGLQFPNYSSELNVNALELDDSALYLCASSLALSPGESAFFGQGTRLTVV.

V is TRBV18 and J is TRBJ1-1; D perhaps matches TRBD1 (6 bases). The CDR3 covers 13 residues. From germline, CDR1 is KGHSH and CDR2 LQKENI. V shed 1 base and J shed 8 bases, with 11 bases lying between them. The CDR3 here is CASSPLTGTEAFF. Here the CDR3 DNA reads TGTGCCAGCTCACCACTAACAGGGACCGAAGCTTTCTTT.

The chain employs TRBV6-1 and TRBJ1-4, with TRBD1 matching over 11 bases. Germline V gives CDR1 MNHNS, CDR2 SASEGT. V shed 3 bases and J 7 bases; nucleotides not matched to a gene: 4. CDR3 length equals 15 residues. CDR3 protein: CASSDGTGGSEKLFF. The CDR3 region has the DNA TGTGCCAGCAGTGATGGGACAGGGGGAAGTGAAAAACTGTTTTTT.

The table lists this clone with a count of one. The chain recombines TRBV27 with TRBJ2-1, with 9 bases aligning to TRBD2. After removal of 4 bases from V and 0 bases from J, the junction contained 13 bases not matched to a gene. Germline CDR1 MNHEY, CDR2 SMNVEV (reference sequence). The CDR3 totals 19 residues. CDR3 bases: TGTGCCAGCAGTTCCGGACTAGCGCACATATCGAGCTCCTACAATGAGCAGTTCTTC. It is translated as CASSSGLAHISSSYNEQFF.